The 27 T cell receptor beta chains listed next were all sequenced from one sample in a study of cytotoxic CD8 clonotypes in ibrutinib-treated CLL. Generated by immunoSEQ multiplex PCR, the TCRdb table keeps only in-frame clones and is missing some. The table lists some 200,000 clones, approximately 79% of them singletons, with roughly 10% in the top ten. The input for sequencing was PBMCs, taken after 12 months of ibrutinib treatment. These receptor sequences come from a human donor with chronic lymphocytic leukemia.

The rearrangement joins TRBV5-4 to TRBJ1-2; 9 bases agree with TRBD1. In germline, CDR1 is SGHNT, CDR2 YYREEE (reference sequence). Germline trimming cut 4 bases from V and 7 bases from J; bases unmatched to any gene: 8. The CDR3 has 14 amino acids. The CDR3: CASSTGTGPGGYTF. CDR3 coding DNA: TGTGCCAGCAGCACCGGGACAGGGCCTGGTGGCTACACCTTC.

This clone is a singleton in its sample. The V call is TRBV14, the J call TRBJ2-7; no clear D. V was shortened by 0 bases and J by 5 bases, with 17 bases between the two germline ends. From germline, CDR1 is SGHDN and CDR2 FVKESK. The CDR3 totals 16 residues. The CDR3 nucleotides read TGTGCCAGCAGCCAAGATCCCCCTCGGATGGTCGACGAGCAGTACTTC. Translating it yields CASSQDPPRMVDEQYF.

The rearrangement uses TRBV5-1 and TRBJ1-1, with TRBD1 as a possible D gene (5 bases). The CDR3 is 15 amino acids. Per germline, CDR1 SGHRS and CDR2 YFSETQ. V was pared by 3 bases and J by 4 bases, with 16 bases between. CDR3: CASSSQLAGGTEAFF. The CDR3 nucleotides read TGCGCCAGCAGCTCTCAGCTAGCGGGGGGCACTGAAGCTTTCTTT.

This clone was observed once. This chain links TRBV5-1 with TRBJ2-7, with 10 bases fitting TRBD2. The CDR3 runs 16 residues. Unmatched junction bases numbered 6, after V lost 0 bases and J lost 3 bases. Germline lookup yields CDR1 SGHRS and CDR2 YFSETQ. In DNA form, the CDR3 reads TGCGCCAGCAGCTTGGGCGCTAGCGGGGGCCTCTACGAGCAGTACTTC. Translated, it gives CASSLGASGGLYEQYF.

With regard to this clone: The same CDR3 also results from other DNA sequences found in this sample. The CDR3 DNA sequence: TGTGCCAGCTCACGGGGGGAGAACACTGAAGCTTTCTTT. This codes for CASSRGENTEAFF. The V call is TRBV18, the J call TRBJ1-1, with D maybe TRBD1 (5 bases). This CDR3 contains 13 residues. Trimming took 4 bases from V and 1 from J, leaving 7 bases between them. Germline lookup yields CDR1 KGHSH and CDR2 LQKENI.

V is TRBV9 and J is TRBJ2-1; 7 bases map to TRBD2. The length of the CDR3 is 16 residues. From germline, CDR1 is SGDLS and CDR2 YYNGEE. Trimming at V came to 0 bases and at J to 2 bases, leaving 5 bases not matched to a gene. The CDR3 DNA sequence: TGTGCCAGCAGCGTAGGCAGCAGCGGGGCCTACAATGAGCAGTTCTTC. This encodes CASSVGSSGAYNEQFF.

This CDR3 reads CASSVADIITPQHF. CDR3 sequence (DNA): TGTGCCAGCAGTGTTGCAGACATAATCACGCCCCAGCATTTT. The rearrangement uses TRBV6-1 and TRBJ1-5; D call uncertain. There are 14 residues in the CDR3. Germline lookup yields CDR1 MNHNS and CDR2 SASEGT. V was cut by 4 bases and J by 9 bases, with 16 bases left in between.

This chain links TRBV21-1 with TRBJ1-6; the DNA was not compared with TRBD1, the D call given in the table. TRBV21-1 is assigned pseudogene status. This CDR3 comprises 17 residues. CDR3: CASSKWGTLTYNSPLHF. DNA of the CDR3: TGTGCCAGCAGCAAATGGGGGACACTTACCTATAATTCACCCCTCCACTTT.

V usage is TRBV5-6 and J usage is TRBJ2-1; tentatively, D is TRBD2 (5 bases). CDR3 length: 12 residues. V dropped 4 bases and J dropped 6 bases, with 8 bases sitting between them. Germline CDR1 and CDR2: SGHDT and YYEEEE. Here the CDR3 DNA reads TGTGCCAGCAGCCAGGCGGGCAATGAGCAGTTCTTC. Encoded protein: CASSQAGNEQFF.

The J gene is TRBJ1-3, the V gene TRBV9; TRBD1 might be the D (5 bases). This CDR3 region has 17 residues. The ends were cut back, 0 bases at V and 0 bases at J, with 13 bases in the middle. Per germline, CDR1 SGDLS and CDR2 YYNGEE. For the CDR3, the DNA is TGTGCCAGCAGCGTAGATGGGGGGAAAAGCTCTGGAAACACCATATATTTT. Its protein is CASSVDGGKSSGNTIYF.

This sequence joins TRBV4-2 and TRBJ2-1; D call uncertain. Germline lookup yields CDR1 LGHNA and CDR2 YNFKEQ. Between the trimmed V and J ends, which lost 6 bases and 9 bases, there was a span of 15 bases. This CDR3 comprises 13 residues. The chain's CDR3 is CASRAEWSIEQFF. DNA of the CDR3: TGTGCCAGCAGGGCAGAGTGGAGCATTGAGCAGTTCTTC.

This clone is a singleton in its sample. The CDR3, as DNA: TGTGCCAGCAGTTATGGGACAGGGCCTGCCTACGAGCAGTACTTC. Translating it yields CASSYGTGPAYEQYF. V and J are TRBV6-5 and TRBJ2-7, with 9 nucleotides matching TRBD1. V lost 3 bases to trimming and J lost 2 bases; unmatched junction nucleotides: 5. The CDR3 sequence is 15 residues long. Per germline, CDR1 MNHEY and CDR2 SVGAGI.

The chain links TRBV4-1 to TRBJ2-7, with D possibly matching TRBD1 (6 bases). CDR3 length equals 14 residues. Germline CDR1 and CDR2: MGHRA and YSYEKL. V lost 1 base to trimming and J lost 4 bases, with 11 bases between them. CDR3 region: CASSQVGAPYEQYF. As DNA, the CDR3 is TGCGCCAGCAGCCAAGTGGGGGCCCCTTACGAGCAGTACTTC.

This chain joins TRBV5-4 and TRBJ2-3; possibly TRBD1 for D (6 bases). The V gene lost 6 bases and the J gene lost 10 bases, with 24 bases spanning the gap. Germline CDR1 is SGHNT and CDR2 is YYREEE (reference sequence). The CDR3 runs 15 residues. CDR3: CASTRNQGSPTSQYF. The DNA for the CDR3 is TGTGCCAGCACCCGGAACCAGGGGTCCCCAACATCGCAGTATTTT.

V usage is TRBV13 and J usage is TRBJ2-6, with unresolved D. This CDR3 has 18 residues. V dropped 5 bases and J dropped 0 bases, with 17 bases sitting between them. Germline lookup yields CDR1 PRHDT and CDR2 FYEKMQ (reference sequence). Written as DNA, the CDR3 is TGTGCCAGCAGCCACCCGCCAGCAGGCTCCTCTGGGGCCAACGTCCTGACTTTC. Translated, it gives CASSHPPAGSSGANVLTF.

This clone was detected many times. This rearrangement joins TRBV5-1 to TRBJ2-7; 8 nucleotides align to TRBD1. The CDR3 consists of 15 residues. Germline trimming cut 4 bases from V and 2 bases from J; bases unmatched to any gene: 8. Germline V CDR1 and CDR2: SGHRS, YFSETQ. In nucleotides, the CDR3 is TGCGCCAGCAGCCAACTACCCAGGGGGCCCTACGAGCAGTACTTC. Amino acids: CASSQLPRGPYEQYF.

This chain links TRBV6-1 with TRBJ2-7; D may be TRBD2 (5 bases). V lost 8 bases and J 1 base, leaving 12 bases between the germline ends. Looked up from germline, CDR1 is MNHNS and CDR2 is SASEGT. CDR3 length equals 13 residues. The CDR3 loop is CASEGALSYEQYF. The CDR3 region has the DNA TGTGCCAGCGAGGGCGCGTTATCCTACGAGCAGTACTTC.

The V call is TRBV5-1, the J call TRBJ1-1; weak D call: TRBD1 (5 bases). CDR1 and CDR2 from the germline V gene are SGHRS and YFSETQ. This CDR3 region has 14 residues. Trimming removed 3 bases from V and 2 bases from J, with 11 bases in between. CDR3 nucleotides: TGCGCCAGCAGCTGGGGGACTGAAAACACTGAAGCTTTCTTT. Translating gives CASSWGTENTEAFF.

This chain uses TRBV5-1 with TRBJ2-5; possibly TRBD1 for D (6 bases). V lost 0 bases to trimming and J lost 2 bases, with 17 bases between them. This CDR3 region has 17 residues. Per germline, CDR1 SGHRS and CDR2 YFSETQ. This chain's CDR3 is CASSLAGTSRGQETQYF. The CDR3 DNA follows: TGCGCCAGCAGCTTGGCCGGGACATCAAGGGGGCAAGAGACCCAGTACTTC.

The chain combines TRBV2 with TRBJ2-3, with TRBD2 matching over 9 bases. Germline trimming cut 7 bases from V and 5 bases from J; bases unmatched to any gene: 13. Germline V gene lookup returns CDR1 SNHLY and CDR2 FYNNEI. The length of the CDR3 is 16 residues. CDR3 in amino acids: CASTEQVAGAGDTQYF. Written as DNA, the CDR3 is TGTGCCAGCACAGAACAGGTAGCGGGGGCGGGAGATACGCAGTATTTT.

V usage is TRBV19 and J usage is TRBJ2-4, with D maybe TRBD2 (6 bases). Trimming took 5 bases from V and 8 from J, leaving 19 bases between them. CDR3 length equals 15 residues. Germline values: CDR1 LNHDA, CDR2 SQIVND (reference sequence). CDR3 sequence reads: CASSVKAGVRDIQYF. The CDR3 nucleotides are TGTGCCAGTAGTGTCAAAGCGGGTGTAAGGGACATTCAGTACTTC.

The chain has TRBV5-6 and TRBJ1-2, with D tentatively TRBD1 (5 bases). This CDR3 contains 16 residues. CDR1 SGHDT and CDR2 YYEEEE come from the germline V gene. The V gene lost 0 bases and the J gene lost 4 bases, with 16 bases spanning the gap. This CDR3 reads CASSLEGTDFGYGYTF. The CDR3 DNA sequence: TGTGCCAGCAGCTTGGAGGGGACCGACTTTGGCTATGGCTACACCTTC. Full variable domain (outside the CDR3, taken from reference TRBV5-6 and TRBJ1-2): DAGVTQSPTHLIKTRGQQVTLRCSPKSGHDTVSWYQQALGQGPQFIFQYYEEEERQRGNFPDRFSGHQFPNYSSELNVNALLLGDSALYLCASSLEGTDFGYGYTFGSGTRLTVV.

V and J are TRBV21-1 and TRBJ2-5; the table gives TRBD1 as D, unverified against the DNA. TRBV21-1 is termed a pseudogene. This CDR3 comprises 18 residues. CDR3 sequence reads: CASSSRDYGQDSEETQYF. CDR3 coding DNA: TGTGCCAGCAGCTCAAGGGATTACGGACAGGATTCTGAGGAGACCCAGTACTTC.

The rearrangement joins TRBV28 to TRBJ1-2; 7 bases fit TRBD1. The CDR3 runs to 15 residues. Germline CDR1 is MDHEN and CDR2 is SYDVKM. V shed 6 bases and J 4 bases; nucleotides not matched to a gene: 11. CDR3 DNA sequence: TGTGCCAGCAGGGCTCCGGGACAGCTACCCTATGGCTACACCTTC. Residues: CASRAPGQLPYGYTF.

This chain joins TRBV27 and TRBJ1-2; a possible D gene is TRBD1 (6 bases). The CDR3 spans 14 residues. The ends were cut back, 5 bases at V and 8 bases at J, with 18 bases in the middle. Germline CDR1 reads MNHEY; CDR2 reads SMNVEV (reference sequence). The CDR3, as DNA: TGTGCCAGCAGTCCGGAGACAGGACTCCACGGCTACACCTTC. Translation: CASSPETGLHGYTF.

There are a few counts of this clone. This chain links TRBV5-1 with TRBJ1-2, with 10 bases lining up with TRBD1. Germline V CDR1 and CDR2: SGHRS, YFSETQ. V dropped 4 bases and J dropped 3; count of bases not matched to a gene: 6. The CDR3 spans 15 residues. CDR3 loop: CASSVRTGGDYGYTF. The CDR3 region has the DNA TGCGCCAGCAGCGTGAGGACAGGGGGTGACTATGGCTACACCTTC.

The chain links TRBV6-1 to TRBJ2-5; TRBD1 agrees at 10 bases. The CDR3 sequence is 15 residues long. Per germline, CDR1 MNHNS and CDR2 SASEGT. J lost 1 base, V lost 10 bases, and 9 bases had no gene match. In nucleotides, the CDR3 is TGTGCCAACGGACAGGGACAGGGGCTCCAAGAGACCCAGTACTTC. This gives the protein CANGQGQGLQETQYF.